A selection of T cell receptor beta chains follows, all from one sample in a study of T cell responses to AZD1222 COVID-19 vaccine. Sequenced by immunoSEQ multiplex PCR; TCRdb stores in-frame clones only, minus some. The table has about 98,000 clones, 88% seen once. Source: peripheral blood, taken on day 0 of MenACWY control vaccination. The receptors were sampled from an adult in good health. Both conserved end residues are part of each CDR3. Each record gives: D gene, clone size, J gene, V gene, CDR3 DNA, CDR3 protein. D genes are given only for firm matches. Not every row has a clone size; where given, it reads once, few, many or a size class.

NA NA TRBJ2-7 TRBV30 TGTGCCTGGAGCCAAACCTACGAGCAGTACTTC CAWSQTYEQYF
NA NA TRBJ1-1 TRBV6-6 TGTGCCAGCAGTTACTCGATTGAAAGTGCTGAAGCTTTCTTT CASSYSIESAEAFF
TRBD2 NA TRBJ2-7 TRBV2 TGTGCCAGCTCGTCGGGGACTAGCGGACCCTACGAGCAGTACTTC CASSSGTSGPYEQYF
TRBD1 NA TRBJ1-2 TRBV4-2 TGTGCCAGCAGCCCCGGACAGGGGACCTATGGCTACACCTTC CASSPGQGTYGYTF
NA NA TRBJ1-1 TRBV29-1 TGCAGCGTTGGGACGGTGAACACTGAAGCTTTCTTT CSVGTVNTEAFF
TRBD2 NA TRBJ2-1 TRBV10-3 TGTGCCATCAGAACTAGCGGGGGGGGTGTAGATGAGCAGTTCTTC CAIRTSGGGVDEQFF
NA NA TRBJ1-2 TRBV4-1 TGCGCCAGCAGCCACGGGACAAACTACACCTTC CASSHGTNYTF
TRBD1 NA TRBJ1-2 TRBV6-5 TGTGCCAGCAGGGCAACCAAGACAGGGCTAGGCTACACCTTC CASRATKTGLGYTF
NA NA TRBJ2-1 TRBV12-3/TRBV12-4 TGTGCCAGCAGTTTTAGTGCCAACAATGAGCAGTTCTTC CASSFSANNEQFF
NA NA TRBJ2-2 TRBV20-1 TGCAGTGCTAGTGGGGGCGCGGCCGGGGAGCTGTTTTTT CSASGGAAGELFF
TRBD1 NA TRBJ1-1 TRBV6-6 TGTGCCAGCGCGGGACAGGTTAACACTGAAGCTTTCTTT CASAGQVNTEAFF
NA NA TRBJ2-7 TRBV10-3 TGTGCCACAGCGGGTCAAACCTACGAGCAGTACTTC CATAGQTYEQYF
NA NA TRBJ1-4 TRBV7-2 TGTGCCAGCAGCTTATCCCGGGATAATGAAAAACTGTTTTTT CASSLSRDNEKLFF
NA NA TRBJ2-5 TRBV5-6 TGTGCCAGCAGCTTGTCGGAGCTCCAAGAGACCCAGTACTTC CASSLSELQETQYF
TRBD1 NA TRBJ2-7 TRBV10-3 TGTGCCATCAGTACCGGGACAGGTCAATACGAGCAGTACTTC CAISTGTGQYEQYF
NA NA TRBJ1-1 TRBV29-1 TGCAGCGCTCAACCGGGACAAAGTGAAGCTTTCTTT CSAQPGQSEAFF
TRBD1 NA TRBJ1-4 TRBV28 TGTGCCAGCAGCCTAAACAGGGGTGGAGAAAAACTGTTTTTT CASSLNRGGEKLFF
TRBD1 NA TRBJ2-7 TRBV29-1 TGCAGCGGCCGGGACAGCTCCTACGAGCAGTACTTC CSGRDSSYEQYF
NA NA TRBJ1-1 TRBV9 TGTGCCAGCAGCCCCCGCGAGGGGCGAGGCACTGAAGCTTTCTTT CASSPREGRGTEAFF
NA NA TRBJ1-1 TRBV6-4 TGTGCCAGCAGTCCCCAATTCGACGGGGGGGCTTTCTTT CASSPQFDGGAFF
NA NA TRBJ1-6 TRBV5-6 TGTGCCAGCAGCTTATGGACAGCGGGAGTGAATTCACCCCTCCACTTT CASSLWTAGVNSPLHF
NA NA TRBJ2-4 TRBV2 NA CASSDGFGRGADTHF
NA once TRBJ2-1 TRBV2 TGTGCCAGCAGTGTGGGCCCTAGTGAGGAGCAGTTCTTC CASSVGPSEEQFF
NA NA TRBJ1-4 TRBV2 TGTGCCAGCGGAGGAGACAATCCAACTAATGAAAAACTGTTTTTT CASGGDNPTNEKLFF
TRBD1 NA TRBJ1-2 TRBV2 TGTGCCAGCAGTGGAACAGGGGCAGATGGCTACACCTTC CASSGTGADGYTF
NA once TRBJ1-1 TRBV28 TGTGCCAGCACCTTATCCCCCGGGGGCAGGGAAGAAGCTTTCTTT CASTLSPGGREEAFF
NA NA TRBJ2-7 TRBV12-3/TRBV12-4 TGTGCCAGCAGTTTAGTCAGGTACGAGCAGTACTTC CASSLVRYEQYF
NA NA TRBJ2-5 TRBV7-8 TGTGCCAGCAGTTTTTCCCTTAGGGGGGAGACCCAGTACTTC CASSFSLRGETQYF
NA NA TRBJ1-2 TRBV19 TGTGCCAGTGGCGGGACGAGGGAACCCTTACGCTATGGCTACACCTTC CASGGTREPLRYGYTF
NA NA TRBJ1-5 TRBV3-1/TRBV3-2 TGTGCCAGCAGCCATGGGGTGGGGGAGGGTCAGCCCCAGCATTTT CASSHGVGEGQPQHF
NA NA TRBJ2-5 TRBV11-2 TGTGCCAGCAGCTCCCTCCGGGGTAGAGAGACCCAGTACTTC CASSSLRGRETQYF
NA NA TRBJ2-2 TRBV12-2 TGTGCAAGTCGCTTAGGAACGGGGGATGACACCGGGGAGCTGTTTTTT CASRLGTGDDTGELFF
NA NA TRBJ2-1 TRBV5-4 TGTGCCAGCTGCTTGGCCGAATGGCTAAGCGCCGATGAGCAGTTCTTC CASCLAEWLSADEQFF
NA NA TRBJ1-2 TRBV12-3/TRBV12-4 TGTGCCAGCAGTTTTTACCGCGGGACAGGCTACACCTTC CASSFYRGTGYTF
NA NA TRBJ1-1 TRBV18 TGTGCCAGCTCACCTACCGGTTCGGCAGGGTTAGGGACTGAAGCTTTCTTT CASSPTGSAGLGTEAFF
NA NA TRBJ1-2 TRBV5-1 TGCGCCAGCAGCGGAGGATGGGCACTTGGCTACACCTTC CASSGGWALGYTF
NA once TRBJ1-1 TRBV9 TGTGCCAGCAGTGGGGACGGGAGCACTGAAGCTTTCTTT CASSGDGSTEAFF
TRBD1 NA TRBJ2-1 TRBV7-2 TGTGCCAGCAGCTTATGGGGACAGGGGAGCAATGAGCAGTTCTTC CASSLWGQGSNEQFF
NA once TRBJ1-2 TRBV6-5 TGTGCCAGCAGTCCCACTCCGTATGGCTACACCTTC CASSPTPYGYTF
NA NA TRBJ1-1 TRBV6-1 TGTGCCAGCAGTGAAGACGGACGAACTGAAGCTTTCTTT CASSEDGRTEAFF
NA NA TRBJ2-7 TRBV5-1 TGCGCCAGCAGCTTCGGGCTCGAAACCTACGAGCAGTACTTC CASSFGLETYEQYF
NA NA TRBJ1-5 TRBV27 TGTGCCAGCAGTTTCGGGCCTAATCAGCCCCAGCATTTT CASSFGPNQPQHF
TRBD1 NA TRBJ1-1 TRBV12-3/TRBV12-4 TGTGCCAGCAGTTTAGACAGGGGTGATGAAGCTTTCTTT CASSLDRGDEAFF
TRBD1 few TRBJ2-6 TRBV15 TGTGCCACCAGCAGAGAACAGGGGTCTGGGGCCAACGTCCTGACTTTC CATSREQGSGANVLTF
NA NA TRBJ2-5 TRBV5-6 TGTGCCAGCAGCCCCGCCCCGGGACAAACTGGGGAGACCCAGTACTTC CASSPAPGQTGETQYF
TRBD2 NA TRBJ2-1 TRBV4-2 TGTGCCAGCAGCCAAGATCCGGGCCTAGCGGGGGGGCAGAAGTTCTTC CASSQDPGLAGGQKFF
TRBD2 NA TRBJ2-3 TRBV5-6 TGTGCCAGCAGTTCCGGGACTAGCGGGGGGCACGCAGATACGCAGTATTTT CASSSGTSGGHADTQYF
NA NA TRBJ1-6 TRBV5-4 TGTGCCAGCAGCACGCCGACTGGTAATTCACCCCTCCACTTT CASSTPTGNSPLHF
TRBD1 NA TRBJ1-2 TRBV30 TGTGCCTGGAGTCACATTGCCGGGACAGGGGACTATGGCTACACCTTC CAWSHIAGTGDYGYTF
TRBD1 NA TRBJ1-5 TRBV11-3 TGTGCCAGCAGCTCCAGGGACAGGGGGCATTGCAATCAGCCCCAGCATTTT CASSSRDRGHCNQPQHF
NA NA TRBJ1-2 TRBV5-8 TGTGCCAGCAGCTTGGCCTTCGGGGTTGGTGGCTATGGCTACACCTTC CASSLAFGVGGYGYTF
TRBD2 once TRBJ2-1 TRBV5-4 TGTGCCAGCAGCTTGGGTGTTACGGGGGGTTTTGGGAATGAGCAGTTCTTC CASSLGVTGGFGNEQFF
NA NA TRBJ2-7 TRBV15 TGTGCCACCAGCAGAGAGCAGGGCCCCACCTACGAGCAGTACTTC CATSREQGPTYEQYF
NA NA TRBJ2-7 TRBV28 TGTGCCAGCAGTCCCACCTACGAGCAGTACTTC CASSPTYEQYF
NA few TRBJ2-7 TRBV2 TGTGCCAGCAATGGGGTTTTCTCCTACGAGCAGTACTTC CASNGVFSYEQYF